The 9 T cell receptor beta chains presented below share a single source sample, sequenced in a study of human T cells and chemical hapten exposure. From the RACE reads, TCRdb called clonotypes with MiXCR, one entry per CDR3 protein. The sample contains 80,000 to 95,000 distinct CDR3 sequences, around 9.6% of which appear only once. Time point denoted: pre-sensitization, week 0. Noted treatment: therapeutic diphenylcyclopropenone sensitization with weekly scalp DPC. The sequenced sample was whole blood, obtained in connection with sensitization to the hapten diphenylcyclopropenone (DPC). Every receptor here comes from a woman between 40 and 50 years old with alopecia areata. Some clones in this sample may be carry-over from other donors' samples.

The rearrangement links TRBV7-2 to TRBJ1-1; no firm D call. The germline V and J ends were trimmed by 5 bases and 4 bases, with 14 bases remaining between them. The CDR3 runs to 14 residues. Germline CDR1 reads SGHTA; CDR2 reads FQGNSA. This CDR3 is CASSPRTAGTEAFF. DNA of the CDR3: TGTGCCAGCAGCCCCAGAACAGCCGGCACTGAAGCTTTCTTT.

This clonotype was recorded a few times. The V gene is TRBV5-4, the J gene TRBJ2-6, with a tentative D call TRBD2 (5 bases). The CDR3 spans 15 residues. Trimming removed 1 base from V and 4 bases from J, with 9 bases in between. CDR1 and CDR2 (germline): SGHNT, YYREEE (reference sequence). The CDR3 is CASSLRAGGANVLTF. The CDR3 nucleotides are TGTGCCAGCAGCTTGCGGGCGGGCGGGGCCAACGTCCTGACTTTC.

Ten or more counts support this clonotype. V usage is TRBV7-2 and J usage is TRBJ2-2; TRBD2 is a possible D gene (5 bases). Germline V gene sequence: CDR1 SGHTA, CDR2 FQGNSA. The CDR3 contains 15 residues. Trimming shortened V by 4 bases and J by 3 bases, and 12 bases separated the two germline ends. The CDR3 DNA sequence: TGTGCCAGCAGCTGGCGGGCGGCCGACACCGGGGAGCTGTTTTTT. Its translation is CASSWRAADTGELFF.

The chain joins TRBV7-2 to TRBJ1-3; 8 bases are a match to TRBD1. The CDR3 consists of 17 residues. The V gene end was trimmed by 0 bases and the J gene end by 0 bases; junction bases not matched to a gene: 4. CDR1 is SGHTA and CDR2 is FQGNSA in the germline V gene. The CDR3 loop reads CASSLAGTGYSGNTIYF. The DNA of the CDR3 is TGTGCCAGCAGCTTAGCTGGGACAGGATACTCTGGAAACACCATATATTTT.

This clonotype showed up many times. V gene TRBV28 combines with J gene TRBJ1-1; 9 bases match TRBD1. With 6 bases clipped from V and 5 bases from J, the junction kept 7 bases outside the gene matches. Germline values: CDR1 MDHEN, CDR2 SYDVKM. CDR3 length: 14 amino acids. The CDR3 loop reads CASSRDRVRTEAFF. The CDR3 coding sequence is TGTGCCAGCAGCCGGGACAGGGTAAGGACTGAAGCTTTCTTT.

This chain joins TRBV29-1 and TRBJ1-3; D possibly corresponds to TRBD1 (6 bases). Germline V CDR1 and CDR2: SQVTM, ANQGSEA. This CDR3 has 13 residues. V lost 5 bases and J lost 4, with 12 bases in between. This chain's CDR3 is CSVLTGSGNTIYF. The CDR3 region has the DNA TGCAGCGTTCTGACAGGCTCGGGAAACACCATATATTTT.

This clonotype was detected many times. The chain employs TRBV12-3 or TRBV12-4 and TRBJ1-1, with D uncertain. The CDR3 has 14 residues. Trimming left V 7 bases short and J 9 bases short, with 21 bases between. CDR3 sequence reads: CASTRPRTSSQAFF. CDR3 bases: TGTGCCAGCACCCGGCCCCGGACCTCCTCCCAAGCTTTCTTT.

This clonotype appeared many times. CDR3 bases: TGTGCCAGCAGCCAAGGGGTCAGATTAAGGGATGAGCAGTTCTTC. It specifies CASSQGVRLRDEQFF. V gene TRBV3-1 combines with J gene TRBJ2-1, with D unclear. The CDR3 has 15 amino acids. Germline V gene lookup returns CDR1 LGHDT and CDR2 YNNKEL (reference sequence). V shed 1 base and J shed 8 bases, with 15 bases lying between them.

The rearrangement links TRBV9 to TRBJ2-7; the match to TRBD1 covers 9 bases. With V trimmed by 3 bases and J by 2 bases, 6 bases remained unmatched. This CDR3 spans 15 amino acids. CDR1 SGDLS and CDR2 YYNGEE come from the germline V gene. Here the CDR3 DNA reads TGTGCCAGCAGCGAAGGACAGGGGATCCCCTACGAGCAGTACTTC. Translating gives CASSEGQGIPYEQYF.